This entry features one T cell receptor (beta chain) sequence. This entry is derived from a study of T cell changes during pregnancy in multiple sclerosis. Profiling relied on immunoSEQ multiplex PCR, and the TCRdb table lists in-frame clones only, not all of them. This sample has about 40,000 clones, with 75% to 95% found just once. This receptor was obtained from a female donor with multiple sclerosis, enrolled in a pregnancy study. The sample consisted of CD4+ T cells from peripheral blood mononuclear cells, taken in the third trimester of pregnancy.

CDR3 DNA sequence: TGTGCCAGCAGCTCAGGACAGGGGCGCATCGAGCAGTACTTC. It is translated as CASSSGQGRIEQYF. This sequence joins TRBV5-4 and TRBJ2-7, with 9 positions matching TRBD1. Germline assignment: CDR1 SGHNT and CDR2 YYREEE (reference sequence). The CDR3 contains 14 residues. V lost 3 bases and J lost 6; bases outside the gene matches: 7.